The 15 T cell receptor beta chains below come from one sample, sequenced in a study of T cell responses to AZD1222 COVID-19 vaccine. Generated by immunoSEQ multiplex PCR, the TCRdb table keeps only in-frame clones and is missing some. Among hundreds of thousands of clones listed, 94% were seen once. The sample here was peripheral blood, taken 28 days after the second AZD1222 dose. The receptor set was obtained from an adult who received the AZD1222 COVID-19 vaccine.

The chain joins TRBV11-2 to TRBJ2-3; a weak D match, TRBD2 (5 bases). V was cut by 1 base and J by 6 bases, with 11 bases left in between. Germline V CDR1 and CDR2: SGHAT, FQNNGV. This CDR3 has 14 amino acids. The CDR3 loop is CASSLAAVFDTQYF. Written as DNA, the CDR3 is TGTGCCAGCAGCTTAGCAGCGGTCTTCGATACGCAGTATTTT.

The gene calls are TRBV11-2 and TRBJ1-1, with D unclear. V lost 5 bases, J lost 2 bases, and 3 bases lay in between. Germline V gives CDR1 SGHAT, CDR2 FQNNGV. CDR3 size: 11 residues. CDR3 residues: CASSINTEAFF. CDR3 nucleotide sequence: TGTGCCAGCAGCATTAACACTGAAGCTTTCTTT.

The chain's CDR3 is CSVGPESYGYTF. The CDR3 coding sequence is TGCAGCGTAGGCCCGGAGTCCTATGGCTACACCTTC. The V and J genes are TRBV29-1 and TRBJ1-2; D ambiguous. Germline V lookup: CDR1 SQVTM, CDR2 ANQGSEA. Deletions cut 6 bases from V and 4 bases from J, with 12 bases between. The CDR3 loop spans 12 amino acids.

The rearrangement links TRBV2 to TRBJ1-5; D gene ambiguous. The CDR3 totals 12 residues. The germline CDR1 and CDR2 sequences are SNHLY and FYNNEI. Trimming took 2 bases from V and 6 from J, leaving 5 bases between them. CDR3 nucleotides: TGTGCCAGCAGTGAAAGCTTTCAGCCCCAGCATTTT. It translates to CASSESFQPQHF. Using reference TRBV2 and TRBJ1-5 for the parts outside the CDR3, the full variable domain is EPEVTQTPSHQVTQMGQEVILRCVPISNHLYFYWYRQILGQKVEFLVSFYNNEISEKSEIFDDQFSVERPDGSNFTLKIRSTKLEDSAMYFCASSESFQPQHFGDGTRLSIL.

The V and J genes are TRBV18 and TRBJ1-6; D is unresolved. This CDR3 is built from 15 residues. With 10 bases removed from V and 3 bases from J, the gap between germline ends came to 16 bases. Germline V gives CDR1 KGHSH, CDR2 LQKENI. The CDR3 DNA is TGTGCCACCTCCGCTGCCAGCAACTATAATTCACCCCTCCACTTT. This translates into CATSAASNYNSPLHF.

This clone was found once. The rearrangement joins TRBV6-6 to TRBJ1-3; D is possibly TRBD1 (6 bases). The germline V gene encodes CDR1 MNHNY and CDR2 SVGAGI (reference sequence). This CDR3 comprises 16 residues. V shed 6 bases and J shed 0 bases, with 15 bases lying between them. CDR3 in DNA: TGTGCCAGCAGAGTACAGGGTACAGTCTCTGGAAACACCATATATTTT. Protein: CASRVQGTVSGNTIYF.

This chain links TRBV19 with TRBJ2-5; D is ambiguous. This CDR3 is 12 amino acids long. CDR1 and CDR2 (germline): LNHDA, SQIVND (reference sequence). V gave up 0 bases and J gave up 2 bases, with 1 base separating them. The CDR3 loop reads CASSIDQETQYF. The CDR3 nucleotides are TGTGCCAGTAGTATAGATCAAGAGACCCAGTACTTC.

The chain couples TRBV11-2 to TRBJ2-2, with 7 bases identical to TRBD2. The CDR3 extends over 15 amino acids. V lost 8 bases, J lost 3 bases, and 9 bases stayed unmatched. Germline V gene lookup returns CDR1 SGHAT and CDR2 FQNNGV. CDR3 in DNA: TGTGCCAGCCCCTGGGGGGGTCAGGACACCGGGGAGCTGTTTTTT. It encodes CASPWGGQDTGELFF.

The V call is TRBV4-2, the J call TRBJ2-6; TRBD2 agrees at 7 bases. Germline loops: CDR1 LGHNA, CDR2 YNFKEQ. With V trimmed by 1 base and J by 8 bases, 2 bases remained unmatched. The CDR3 extends over 14 amino acids. CDR3 sequence reads: CASSQGEGTNVLTF. CDR3 bases: TGTGCCAGCAGCCAAGGGGAGGGGACCAACGTCCTGACTTTC.

J is TRBJ1-3 and V is TRBV6-1; D not certain. Germline V gives CDR1 MNHNS, CDR2 SASEGT. V gave up 2 bases and J gave up 9 bases, with 5 bases separating them. CDR3 length: 11 residues. The DNA of the CDR3 is TGTGCCAGCAGTGAAAGAGGCACCATATATTTT. Translating gives CASSERGTIYF.

The chain employs TRBV4-3 and TRBJ2-1; D is unresolved. The CDR3 length is 16 residues. V lost 0 bases, J lost 7 bases, and 16 bases lay in between. CDR1 is LGHNA and CDR2 is YSLEER in the germline V gene. Here the CDR3 reads CASSQDGLGFGNEQFF. The DNA of the CDR3 is TGCGCCAGCAGCCAAGACGGGCTGGGGTTCGGGAATGAGCAGTTCTTC.

This rearrangement joins TRBV6-2 or TRBV6-3 to TRBJ2-7; TRBD2 might be the D (6 bases). The CDR3 runs to 14 residues. From germline, CDR1 is MNHEY and CDR2 SVGEGT. The germline V and J ends were trimmed by 5 bases and 3 bases, with 14 bases remaining between them. The CDR3 DNA follows: TGTGCCAGCAGTCTACGGGAGTACGGCTACGAGCAGTACTTC. Its translation is CASSLREYGYEQYF.

The chain's CDR3 is CASTPGGGETQYF. CDR3 nucleotides: TGTGCCAGCACCCCCGGTGGTGGGGAGACCCAGTACTTC. This chain joins TRBV7-9 and TRBJ2-5; D gene uncertain. From germline, CDR1 is SEHNR and CDR2 FQNEAQ (reference sequence). Trimming removed 7 bases at V and 5 bases at J, with 14 bases between. CDR3 length: 13 residues.

The rearrangement uses TRBV28 and TRBJ1-6; D perhaps matches TRBD1 (6 bases). Germline V gene lookup returns CDR1 MDHEN and CDR2 SYDVKM. The V gene lost 6 bases and the J gene lost 7 bases, with 19 bases spanning the gap. The CDR3 covers 16 residues. CDR3 in amino acids: CASSLGAGASNSPLHF. Here the CDR3 DNA reads TGTGCCAGCAGCTTGGGGGCAGGGGCTTCCAATTCACCCCTCCACTTT.

On this clone: At one end, the junction sequence differs from germline, possibly due to a read error. The CDR3 loop reads CACSAFPTDTQYF. The DNA of the CDR3 is TGTGCCTGCAGTGCGTTTCCCACAGATACGCAGTATTTT. The rearrangement links TRBV2 to TRBJ2-3; D is uncertain. The germline V gene encodes CDR1 SNHLY and CDR2 FYNNEI. This CDR3 contains 13 residues.